This T cell receptor (beta chain) was recovered during a study of T cells in Graves' hyperthyroidism and ophthalmopathy. TCR beta CDR3 region amplification was performed from RNA transcripts. HTBI primers drove first-round RT-PCR of the TCR CDR3. TCRdb ran MiXCR on the multiplex PCR reads and lists one entry per CDR3 protein. The profile covers more than 450,000 distinct CDR3 sequences, with less than 15% appearing a single time and 11% to 15% taken by the ten largest. Trimming cost V 0 bases and J 7 bases, with 7 bases left between them. This CDR3 has 12 residues. Per germline, CDR1 SGHRS and CDR2 YFSETQ. Points from the study as a whole: Peripheral blood also featured most of the thyroid clonotypes expanded above 0.001.

In regard to this clonotype: Its antigen is still unknown.

Sequencing input: blood. This chain links TRBV5-1 with TRBJ2-5; D is undetermined. The source of this sequence is a woman aged 40 to 49 with Graves' hyperthyroidism. The CDR3 sequence: CASSLGDGTQYF. For the CDR3, the DNA is TGCGCCAGCAGCTTGGGTGACGGGACCCAGTACTTC.